This record covers a single T cell receptor (beta chain). Sequencing was performed with immunoSEQ multiplex PCR; in TCRdb, only in-frame clones are kept and a portion is missing. The sample lists a few hundred thousand clones, roughly 84% occurring once. This specimen comes from a study of blood T cell repertoires in COVID-19. On the study more broadly: Some COVID-19 samples were acute and others convalescent; all came from the United States, Italy and Spain.

The material sequenced was peripheral blood. This TCR was sampled from a woman between 50 and 59 years old with acute or convalescent COVID-19.

In DNA, the CDR3 is TGTGCCAGTAGTTGGCGGGGTAGGGATGAGCAGTTCTTC. Translating it yields CASSWRGRDEQFF. This rearrangement joins TRBV19 to TRBJ2-1; D may be TRBD2 (6 bases). Trimming left V 5 bases short and J 8 bases short, with 13 bases between. Germline V gene data show CDR1 as LNHDA and CDR2 as SQIVND (reference sequence). This CDR3 has 13 amino acids.